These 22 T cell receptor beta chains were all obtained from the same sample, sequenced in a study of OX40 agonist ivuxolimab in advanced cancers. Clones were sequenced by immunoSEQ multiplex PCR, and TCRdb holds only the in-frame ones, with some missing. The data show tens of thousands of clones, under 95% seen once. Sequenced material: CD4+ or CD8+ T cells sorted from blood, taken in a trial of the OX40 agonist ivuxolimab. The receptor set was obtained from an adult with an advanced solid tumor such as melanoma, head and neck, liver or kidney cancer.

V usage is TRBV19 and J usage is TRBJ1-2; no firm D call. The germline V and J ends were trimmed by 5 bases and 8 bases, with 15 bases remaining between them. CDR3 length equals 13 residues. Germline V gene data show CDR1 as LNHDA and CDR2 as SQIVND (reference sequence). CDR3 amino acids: CASSPTPQVGYTF. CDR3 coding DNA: TGTGCCAGTAGTCCGACCCCTCAGGTGGGCTACACCTTC.

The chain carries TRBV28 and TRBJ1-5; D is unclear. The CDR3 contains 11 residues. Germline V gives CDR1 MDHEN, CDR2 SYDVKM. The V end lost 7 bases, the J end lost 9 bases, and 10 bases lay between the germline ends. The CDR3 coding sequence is TGTGCCAGCAATCTAACGACGCCCCAGCATTTT. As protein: CASNLTTPQHF.

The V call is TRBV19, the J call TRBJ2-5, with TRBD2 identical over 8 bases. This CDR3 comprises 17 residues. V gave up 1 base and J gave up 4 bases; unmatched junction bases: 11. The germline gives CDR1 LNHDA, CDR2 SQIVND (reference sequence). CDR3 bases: TGTGCCAGTAGTATAGGATCGGGAGGGCCCTTACGAGAGACCCAGTACTTC. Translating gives CASSIGSGGPLRETQYF. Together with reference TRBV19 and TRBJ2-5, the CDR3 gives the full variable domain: DGGITQSPKYLFRKEGQNVTLSCEQNLNHDAMYWYRQDPGQGLRLIYYSQIVNDFQKGDIAEGYSVSREKKESFPLTVTSAQKNPTAFYLCASSIGSGGPLRETQYFGPGTRLLVL.

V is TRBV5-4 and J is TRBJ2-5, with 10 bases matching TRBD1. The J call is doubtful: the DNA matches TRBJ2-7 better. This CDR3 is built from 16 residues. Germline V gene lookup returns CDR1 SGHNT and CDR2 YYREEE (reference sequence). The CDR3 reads CASSGLMTGGVYEQYF. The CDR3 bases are TGTGCCAGCAGCGGACTAATGACAGGGGGCGTCTACGAGCAGTACTTC.

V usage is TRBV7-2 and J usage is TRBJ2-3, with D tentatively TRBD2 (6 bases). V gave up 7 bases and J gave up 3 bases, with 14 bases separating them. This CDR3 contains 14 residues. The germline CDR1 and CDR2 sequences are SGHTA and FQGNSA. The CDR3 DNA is TGTGCCAGCACCCCCGAGCGGGCAACAGATACGCAGTATTTT. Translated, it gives CASTPERATDTQYF. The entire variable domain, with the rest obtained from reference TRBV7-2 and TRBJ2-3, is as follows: GAGVSQSPSNKVTEKGKDVELRCDPISGHTALYWYRQSLGQGLEFLIYFQGNSAPDKSGLPSDRFSAERTGGSVSTLTIQRTQQEDSAVYLCASTPERATDTQYFGPGTRLTVL.

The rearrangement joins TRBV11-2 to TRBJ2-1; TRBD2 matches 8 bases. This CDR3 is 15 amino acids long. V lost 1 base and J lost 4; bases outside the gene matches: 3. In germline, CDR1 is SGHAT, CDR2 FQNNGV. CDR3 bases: TGTGCCAGCAGCTTAGCTCTAGCGGGTTACAATGAGCAGTTCTTC. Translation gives CASSLALAGYNEQFF.

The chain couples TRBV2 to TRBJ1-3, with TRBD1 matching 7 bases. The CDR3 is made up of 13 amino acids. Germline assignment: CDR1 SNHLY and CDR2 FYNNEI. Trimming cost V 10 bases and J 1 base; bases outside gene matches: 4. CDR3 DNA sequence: TGTGCCACCCAACAGGGGTCTGGAAACACCATATATTTT. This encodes CATQQGSGNTIYF. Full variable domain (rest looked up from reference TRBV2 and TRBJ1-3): EPEVTQTPSHQVTQMGQEVILRCVPISNHLYFYWYRQILGQKVEFLVSFYNNEISEKSEIFDDQFSVERPDGSNFTLKIRSTKLEDSAMYFCATQQGSGNTIYFGEGSWLTVV.

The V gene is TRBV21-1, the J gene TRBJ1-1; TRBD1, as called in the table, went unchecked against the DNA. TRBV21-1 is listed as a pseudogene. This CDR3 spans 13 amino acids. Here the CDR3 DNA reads TGTGCCAGCAGCAAACAGGGGGCCGGGGAAGCTTTCTTT. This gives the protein CASSKQGAGEAFF.

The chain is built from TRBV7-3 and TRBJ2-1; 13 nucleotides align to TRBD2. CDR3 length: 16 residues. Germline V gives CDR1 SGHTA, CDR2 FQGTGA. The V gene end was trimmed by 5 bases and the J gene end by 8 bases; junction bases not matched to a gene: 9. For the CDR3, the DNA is TGTGCCAGCAGCGCCCGACTAGCGGGAGGCTTAGATGAGCAGTTCTTC. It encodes CASSARLAGGLDEQFF.

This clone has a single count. The CDR3 coding sequence is TGTGCCAGTAGTATCGAGCAGGGGATAGACTCCTACGAGCAGTACTTC. This gives the protein CASSIEQGIDSYEQYF. The genes are TRBV19 and TRBJ2-7; possible D gene TRBD1, 6 bases. Germline V CDR1 and CDR2: LNHDA, SQIVND (reference sequence). Trimming removed 3 bases at V and 0 bases at J, with 15 bases between. CDR3 length equals 16 residues. The entire variable domain, with the rest obtained from reference TRBV19 and TRBJ2-7, is as follows: DGGITQSPKYLFRKEGQNVTLSCEQNLNHDAMYWYRQDPGQGLRLIYYSQIVNDFQKGDIAEGYSVSREKKESFPLTVTSAQKNPTAFYLCASSIEQGIDSYEQYFGPGTRLTVT.

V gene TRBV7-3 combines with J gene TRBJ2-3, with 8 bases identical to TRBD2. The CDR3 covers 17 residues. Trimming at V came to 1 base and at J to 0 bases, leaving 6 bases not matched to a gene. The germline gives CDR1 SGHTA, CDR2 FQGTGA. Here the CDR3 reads CASSLNGLAVSTDTQYF. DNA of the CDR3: TGTGCCAGCAGCTTAAATGGACTAGCAGTTAGCACAGATACGCAGTATTTT.

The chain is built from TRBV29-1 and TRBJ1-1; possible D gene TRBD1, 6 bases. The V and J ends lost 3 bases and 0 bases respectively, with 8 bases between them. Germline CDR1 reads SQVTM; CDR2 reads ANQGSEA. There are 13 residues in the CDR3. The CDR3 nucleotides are TGCAGCGTTGAGACAGGAATGAACACTGAAGCTTTCTTT. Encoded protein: CSVETGMNTEAFF.

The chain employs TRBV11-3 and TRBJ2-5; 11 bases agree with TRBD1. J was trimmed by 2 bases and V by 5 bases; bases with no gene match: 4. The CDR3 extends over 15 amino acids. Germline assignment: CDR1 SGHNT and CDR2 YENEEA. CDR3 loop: CASSTGTGGQETQYF. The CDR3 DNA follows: TGTGCCAGCAGCACCGGGACAGGGGGTCAAGAGACCCAGTACTTC.

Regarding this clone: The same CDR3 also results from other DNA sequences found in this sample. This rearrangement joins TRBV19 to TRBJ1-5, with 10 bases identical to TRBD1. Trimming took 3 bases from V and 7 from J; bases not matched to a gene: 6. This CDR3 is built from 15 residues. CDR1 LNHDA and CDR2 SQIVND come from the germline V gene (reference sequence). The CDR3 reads CASSIRDRGNQPQHF. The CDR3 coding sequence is TGTGCCAGTAGTATTCGGGACAGGGGAAACCAGCCCCAGCATTTT.

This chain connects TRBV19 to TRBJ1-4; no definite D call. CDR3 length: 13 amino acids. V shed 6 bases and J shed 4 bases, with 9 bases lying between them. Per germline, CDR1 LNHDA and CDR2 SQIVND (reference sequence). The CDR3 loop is CASSSFDNEKLFF. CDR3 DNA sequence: TGTGCCAGTAGCTCCTTTGATAATGAAAAACTGTTTTTT.

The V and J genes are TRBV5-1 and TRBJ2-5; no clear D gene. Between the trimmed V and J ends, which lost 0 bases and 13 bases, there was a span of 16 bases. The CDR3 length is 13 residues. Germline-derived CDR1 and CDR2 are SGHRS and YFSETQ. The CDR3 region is CASSLDIFTPSYF. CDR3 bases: TGCGCCAGCAGCTTGGATATCTTTACCCCGTCGTACTTC.

The CDR3 nucleotides are TGTGCCAGCAGTGTCCGAGACGGGAATGAAAAACTGTTTTTT. This gives the protein CASSVRDGNEKLFF. The chain recombines TRBV6-6 with TRBJ1-4; D gene ambiguous. This CDR3 is built from 14 residues. Germline V gene sequence: CDR1 MNHNY, CDR2 SVGAGI (reference sequence). Trimming left V 5 bases short and J 5 bases short, with 12 bases between.

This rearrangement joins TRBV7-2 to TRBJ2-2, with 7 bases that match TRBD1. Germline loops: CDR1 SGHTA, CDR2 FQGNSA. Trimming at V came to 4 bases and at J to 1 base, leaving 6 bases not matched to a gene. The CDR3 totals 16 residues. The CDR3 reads CASSSTGPKNTGELFF. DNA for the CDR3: TGTGCCAGCAGCTCGACAGGGCCAAAGAACACCGGGGAGCTGTTTTTT.

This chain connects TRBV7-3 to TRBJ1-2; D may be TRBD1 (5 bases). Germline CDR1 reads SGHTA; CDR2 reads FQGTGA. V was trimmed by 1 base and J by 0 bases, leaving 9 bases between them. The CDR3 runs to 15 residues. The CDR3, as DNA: TGTGCCAGCAGCTTAAGGGGACCTCCTAACTATGGCTACACCTTC. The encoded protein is CASSLRGPPNYGYTF.

CDR3 sequence (DNA): TGCGCCAGCAGCCTGGGGCGTAGCGGGTACAATGAGCAGTTCTTC. Amino acids: CASSLGRSGYNEQFF. This chain joins TRBV4-3 and TRBJ2-1; TRBD2 agrees at 7 bases. CDR1 is LGHNA and CDR2 is YSLEER in the germline V gene. The length of the CDR3 is 15 residues. Losses at the gene ends were 4 bases for V and 4 bases for J; bases not matched to a gene: 7.

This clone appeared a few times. For the CDR3, the DNA is TGTGCCAGCAGCCAAGATCGGCAGCTCCTTGAAGCTTTCTTT. Translating it yields CASSQDRQLLEAFF. V is TRBV4-2 and J is TRBJ1-1, with D hard to call. Between the trimmed V and J ends, which lost 0 bases and 7 bases, there was a span of 12 bases. The CDR3 consists of 14 residues. Germline V lookup: CDR1 LGHNA, CDR2 YNFKEQ.

For the CDR3, the DNA is TGTGCCGCCAGGGGTTTCGGGGGCAGGGTAGACGAGCAGTACTTC. This codes for CAARGFGGRVDEQYF. This chain joins TRBV28 and TRBJ2-7, with D possibly called TRBD1 or TRBD2 (6 bases each). CDR1 MDHEN and CDR2 SYDVKM come from the germline V gene. The CDR3 consists of 15 residues. With 11 bases removed from V and 5 bases from J, the gap between germline ends came to 25 bases.